The source of this T cell receptor beta chain is a study of blood T cells in healthy people across ages. Germline values: CDR1 SEHNR, CDR2 FQNEAQ (reference sequence). Trimming at V came to 8 bases and at J to 6 bases, leaving 4 bases not matched to a gene. The CDR3 contains 12 residues. With a J-beta primer mix and a sample-barcoded 5' primer, a second PCR ran about 7 to 12 cycles. TCRdb used MiXCR to reprocess the 5' RACE reads, holding one entry per CDR3 protein. The data contain over 1.5 million distinct CDR3 sequences, roughly 50% of them singletons. The sample taken for sequencing was blood. The receptor comes from a woman aged 40 to 50 in good health. The J gene is TRBJ1-2, the V gene TRBV7-9, with 9 bases fitting TRBD1. The DNA of the CDR3 is TGTGCCAGCTTACAGGGGGCTGATGGCTACACCTTC. Its protein is CASLQGADGYTF.